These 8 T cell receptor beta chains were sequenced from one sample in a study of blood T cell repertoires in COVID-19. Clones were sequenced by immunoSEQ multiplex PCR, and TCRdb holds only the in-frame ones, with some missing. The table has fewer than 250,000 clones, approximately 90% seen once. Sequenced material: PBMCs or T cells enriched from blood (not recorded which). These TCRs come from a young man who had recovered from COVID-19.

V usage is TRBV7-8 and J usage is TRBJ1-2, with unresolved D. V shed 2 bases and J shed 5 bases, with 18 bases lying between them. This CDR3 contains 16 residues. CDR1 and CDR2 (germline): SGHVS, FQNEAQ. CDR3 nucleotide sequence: TGTGCCAGCAGCTTACGAACAGCTTTTCCCCTTTATGGCTACACCTTC. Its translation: CASSLRTAFPLYGYTF. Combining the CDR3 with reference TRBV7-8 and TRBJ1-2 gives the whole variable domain GAGVSQSPRYKVAKRGQDVALRCDPISGHVSLFWYQQALGQGPEFLTYFQNEAQLDKSGLPSDRFFAERPEGSVSTLKIQRTQQEDSAVYLCASSLRTAFPLYGYTFGSGTRLTVV.

For the CDR3, the DNA is TGTGCCAGCGGCCCGACAGGGGGCAGAATGAACACTGAAGCTTTCTTT. Its protein product is CASGPTGGRMNTEAFF. The rearrangement links TRBV7-2 to TRBJ1-1; 10 bases map to TRBD1. The CDR3 is 16 residues long. Germline lookup yields CDR1 SGHTA and CDR2 FQGNSA. J lost 0 bases, V lost 8 bases, and 9 bases had no gene match. Together with reference TRBV7-2 and TRBJ1-1, the CDR3 gives the full variable domain: GAGVSQSPSNKVTEKGKDVELRCDPISGHTALYWYRQSLGQGLEFLIYFQGNSAPDKSGLPSDRFSAERTGGSVSTLTIQRTQQEDSAVYLCASGPTGGRMNTEAFFGQGTRLTVV.

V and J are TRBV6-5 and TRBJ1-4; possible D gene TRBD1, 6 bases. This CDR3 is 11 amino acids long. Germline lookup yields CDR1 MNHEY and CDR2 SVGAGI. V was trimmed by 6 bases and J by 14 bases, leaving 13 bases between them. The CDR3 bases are TGTGCCAGCAGCACAGGGTTTTGGCTGTTTTTT. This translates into CASSTGFWLFF.

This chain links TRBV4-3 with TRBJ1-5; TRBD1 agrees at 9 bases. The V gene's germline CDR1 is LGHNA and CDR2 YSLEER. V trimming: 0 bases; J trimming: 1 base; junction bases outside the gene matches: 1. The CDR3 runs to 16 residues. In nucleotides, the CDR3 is TGCGCCAGCAGCCAAGATGGGACAGGGAGCAATCAGCCCCAGCATTTT. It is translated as CASSQDGTGSNQPQHF.

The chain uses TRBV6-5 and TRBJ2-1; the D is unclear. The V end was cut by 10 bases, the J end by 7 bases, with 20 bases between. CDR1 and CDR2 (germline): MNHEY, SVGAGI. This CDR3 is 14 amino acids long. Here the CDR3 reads CATRTQRPRNEQFF. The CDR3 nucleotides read TGTGCCACCCGAACGCAACGACCGCGGAATGAGCAGTTCTTC.

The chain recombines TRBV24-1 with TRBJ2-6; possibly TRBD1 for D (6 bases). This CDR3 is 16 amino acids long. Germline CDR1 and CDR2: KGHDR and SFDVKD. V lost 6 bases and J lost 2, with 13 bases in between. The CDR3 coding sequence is TGTGCCACCAGTACCGGGACAAGAACTGGGGCCAACGTCCTGACTTTC. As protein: CATSTGTRTGANVLTF.

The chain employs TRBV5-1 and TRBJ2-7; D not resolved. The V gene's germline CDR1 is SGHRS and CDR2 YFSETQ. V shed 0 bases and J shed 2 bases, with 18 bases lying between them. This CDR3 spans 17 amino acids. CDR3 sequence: CASSLAGEARFPYEQYF. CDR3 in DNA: TGCGCCAGCAGCTTGGCCGGTGAGGCGCGATTTCCCTACGAGCAGTACTTC.

CDR3 protein: CATSPSFARAGNTIYF. The CDR3 nucleotides are TGTGCCACCAGCCCTAGTTTCGCCAGGGCCGGAAACACCATATATTTT. V is TRBV6-2 or TRBV6-3 and J is TRBJ1-3; a weak D match, TRBD1 (5 bases). This CDR3 region has 16 residues. Between the trimmed V and J ends, which lost 10 bases and 4 bases, there was a span of 23 bases. Germline V gives CDR1 MNHEY, CDR2 SVGEGT.